The rows below give T cell receptor beta chains drawn from one sample of a study of T cells in Graves' hyperthyroidism and ophthalmopathy. TCRdb re-called the multiplex PCR reads with MiXCR, one entry per CDR3 protein. The sample holds about 640,000 distinct CDR3 sequences, roughly 15% seen once. The sequenced sample consisted of blood. All receptors derive from a woman aged 50 to 65 with Graves' ophthalmopathy. Both conserved end residues are part of each CDR3. A D gene is named only where the DNA matches it firmly. Expanded clones get a size class; other rows say once, few or many, or leave the size out.

V	size	D	J	CDR3	DNA
TRBV4-1	-	-	TRBJ2-7	CASSQVSGESYEQYF	TGCGCCAGCAGCCAAGTCAGCGGAGAGAGCTACGAGCAGTACTTC
TRBV28	few	TRBD1	TRBJ1-2	CASSSGQGGQEGGYTF	TGTGCCAGCAGTTCGGGACAGGGGGGCCAAGAGGGCGGCTACACCTTC
TRBV6-5	-	-	TRBJ1-1	CASSYEGYAEAFF	TGTGCCAGCAGTTACGAGGGGTACGCTGAAGCTTTCTTT
TRBV10-3	few	-	TRBJ1-5	CATGTKSNQPQHF	TGTGCCACCGGGACAAAAAGCAATCAGCCCCAGCATTTT
TRBV7-8	few	-	TRBJ1-5	CASSLADKQYSNQPQHF	TGTGCCAGCAGCTTAGCGGACAAGCAATATAGCAATCAGCCCCAGCATTTT
TRBV6-2/TRBV6-3	few	TRBD2	TRBJ2-5	CASSYGFGREETQYF	TGTGCCAGCAGTTACGGATTCGGGAGGGAAGAGACCCAGTACTTC
TRBV5-1	many	TRBD2	TRBJ2-5	CASSTGGLAGERETQYF	TGCGCCAGCAGCACGGGAGGACTAGCGGGAGAGAGGGAGACCCAGTACTTC
TRBV30	many	TRBD1	TRBJ1-5	CAWSLMAGGNNQPQHF	TGTGCCTGGAGTTTGATGGCAGGGGGGAACAATCAGCCCCAGCATTTT
TRBV7-6	many	TRBD2	TRBJ2-1	CASSPWTSGRANFYNEQFF	TGTGCCAGCAGCCCGTGGACTAGCGGGAGGGCAAACTTTTACAATGAGCAATTCTTC
TRBV7-2	few	-	TRBJ1-5	CASSLFRVEQPQHF	TGTGCCAGCAGCTTATTCAGGGTAGAACAGCCCCAGCATTTT
TRBV10-3	few	-	TRBJ1-5	CAISESTQSNQPQHF	TGTGCCATCAGTGAGTCGACACAGAGCAATCAGCCCCAGCATTTT
TRBV20-1	few	-	TRBJ1-5	CSAIAVVGNQPQHF	TGCAGTGCTATTGCAGTCGTCGGCAATCAGCCCCAGCATTTT